A single sample is the source of the 24 T cell receptor beta chains below, sequenced in a study of blood T cell repertoires in COVID-19. Sequencing was performed with immunoSEQ multiplex PCR; in TCRdb, only in-frame clones are kept and a portion is missing. The top ten hold 26% of the sample, which has roughly 170,000 clones, approximately 79% seen once. Sequenced material: peripheral blood. The receptors were sampled from a woman aged 65 to 85 with acute or convalescent COVID-19.

V usage is TRBV2 and J usage is TRBJ2-7; 8 bases agree with TRBD1. The trim removed 5 bases at V and 6 bases at J, leaving 9 bases unmatched. The CDR3 totals 14 residues. From germline, CDR1 is SNHLY and CDR2 FYNNEI. CDR3 amino acids: CASSPGQVFTEQYF. Written as DNA, the CDR3 is TGTGCCAGCAGTCCGGGACAGGTCTTTACCGAGCAGTACTTC.

The chain recombines TRBV4-1 with TRBJ2-6, with D perhaps TRBD2 (5 bases). The germline CDR1 and CDR2 sequences are MGHRA and YSYEKL. This CDR3 has 17 residues. With 0 bases removed from V and 3 bases from J, the gap between germline ends came to 12 bases. The CDR3 DNA reads as TGCGCCAGCAGCCAAGATGGGCGAGGGCTTGGGGCCAACGTCCTGACTTTC. It yields the protein CASSQDGRGLGANVLTF.

The chain links TRBV24-1 to TRBJ1-4; no definite D call. V gave up 2 bases and J gave up 3 bases, with 9 bases separating them. This CDR3 contains 15 residues. Germline lookup yields CDR1 KGHDR and CDR2 SFDVKD. CDR3 region: CATSDSGLANEKLFF. The CDR3 DNA is TGTGCCACCAGTGATTCCGGGTTGGCTAATGAAAAACTGTTTTTT.

Here the CDR3 reads CASSPTGPNTEAFF. The CDR3 DNA sequence: TGTGCCAGCAGCCCGACAGGACCGAACACTGAAGCTTTCTTT. This chain connects TRBV7-3 to TRBJ1-1; D might be TRBD1 (6 bases). Trimming stripped 5 bases from V and 1 base from J, with 11 bases between. CDR3 length: 14 residues. Germline CDR1 SGHTA, CDR2 FQGTGA. The entire variable domain, with the rest obtained from reference TRBV7-3 and TRBJ1-1, is as follows: GAGVSQTPSNKVTEKGKYVELRCDPISGHTALYWYRQSLGQGPEFLIYFQGTGAADDSGLPNDRFFAVRPEGSVSTLKIQRTERGDSAVYLCASSPTGPNTEAFFGQGTRLTVV.

The chain employs TRBV4-2 and TRBJ2-3, with TRBD2 identical over 10 bases. CDR3 length: 18 residues. The ends lost 4 bases at V and 2 bases at J; junction bases unmatched: 12. The germline gives CDR1 LGHNA, CDR2 YNFKEQ. The CDR3 loop reads CASSLRPPSGSNTDTQYF. CDR3 coding DNA: TGTGCCAGCAGCCTAAGGCCCCCTAGCGGGAGTAACACAGATACGCAGTATTTT.

The rearrangement links TRBV19 to TRBJ1-1; 8 bases match TRBD1. Germline V gene data show CDR1 as LNHDA and CDR2 as SQIVND (reference sequence). V gave up 6 bases and J gave up 4 bases; unmatched junction bases: 4. The CDR3 has 13 residues. This CDR3 reads CASSMTGVTEAFF. The DNA for the CDR3 is TGTGCCAGTAGCATGACAGGGGTCACTGAAGCTTTCTTT.

This chain joins TRBV5-1 and TRBJ2-7, with D maybe TRBD2 (6 bases). V lost 1 base to trimming and J lost 6 bases, with 26 bases between them. Germline V CDR1 and CDR2: SGHRS, YFSETQ. There are 18 residues in the CDR3. CDR3 DNA: TGCGCCAGCAGCTTGACTGGGATAAGAATGAGGGGAGCGGGCGAGCAGTACTTC. Translated, it gives CASSLTGIRMRGAGEQYF.

J is TRBJ2-5 and V is TRBV3-1 (or the pseudogene TRBV3-2), with 8 positions matching TRBD1. Germline CDR1 is LGHDT and CDR2 is YNNKEL (reference sequence). The CDR3 contains 12 residues. J lost 13 bases, V lost 4 bases, and 8 bases had no gene match. DNA of the CDR3: TGTGCCAGCAGCCTGACAGGGGATGCGGTGTACTTC. It codes for CASSLTGDAVYF.

The J gene is TRBJ1-1, the V gene TRBV6-5; 7 nucleotides match TRBD1. Germline CDR1 is MNHEY and CDR2 is SVGAGI. This CDR3 is built from 14 residues. V shed 5 bases, J shed 1 base, and the junction held 4 bases outside the gene matches. DNA for the CDR3: TGTGCCAGCAGTCCTGACAGGGAGAACACTGAAGCTTTCTTT. It codes for CASSPDRENTEAFF.

This sequence joins TRBV2 and TRBJ1-4; tentative D call: TRBD1 (5 bases). This CDR3 contains 14 residues. V gave up 4 bases and J gave up 5 bases, with 11 bases separating them. Germline-derived CDR1 and CDR2 are SNHLY and FYNNEI. The CDR3 region has the DNA TGTGCCAGCAGTGTTAGACGGGGGAATGAAAAACTGTTTTTT. Translated, it gives CASSVRRGNEKLFF.

This clone was found once. The gene calls are TRBV7-3 and TRBJ2-2; D gene uncertain. Trimming removed 5 bases at V and 5 bases at J, with 9 bases between. CDR3 length: 13 amino acids. The germline V gene encodes CDR1 SGHTA and CDR2 FQGTGA. The CDR3 DNA reads as TGTGCCAGCAGCCAAGACTCAACCGGGGAGCTGTTTTTT. Translated, it gives CASSQDSTGELFF. The variable domain in full, with the rest retrieved from reference TRBV7-3 and TRBJ2-2, is GAGVSQTPSNKVTEKGKYVELRCDPISGHTALYWYRQSLGQGPEFLIYFQGTGAADDSGLPNDRFFAVRPEGSVSTLKIQRTERGDSAVYLCASSQDSTGELFFGEGSRLTVL.

There are a few counts of this clone. The chain joins TRBV5-1 to TRBJ2-3; the match to TRBD2 covers 7 bases. This CDR3 contains 16 residues. Trimming cost V 3 bases and J 2 bases; bases outside gene matches: 9. In germline, CDR1 is SGHRS, CDR2 YFSETQ. The CDR3 sequence: CASSSRRSGITDTQYF. The CDR3 DNA reads as TGCGCCAGCAGCTCCCGACGAAGCGGGATCACAGATACGCAGTATTTT.

The V call is TRBV24-1, the J call TRBJ2-7; tentatively, D is TRBD2 (5 bases). The CDR3 has 15 amino acids. The germline gives CDR1 KGHDR, CDR2 SFDVKD. V was clipped by 3 bases and J by 6 bases, with 17 bases between them. The CDR3 coding sequence is TGTGCCACCAGTGATCCCAAGCGGTCCCCTGGCGAGCAGTACTTC. Translation gives CATSDPKRSPGEQYF.

This clone was counted only a few times. The gene calls are TRBV28 and TRBJ1-5; TRBD1 agrees at 7 bases. Germline CDR1 MDHEN, CDR2 SYDVKM. Germline trimming cut 6 bases from V and 0 bases from J; bases unmatched to any gene: 5. This CDR3 region has 15 residues. CDR3 DNA sequence: TGTGCCAGCAGATCGGGACAGCTTAGCAATCAGCCCCAGCATTTT. This gives the protein CASRSGQLSNQPQHF. The full variable domain, with the rest looked up from reference TRBV28 and TRBJ1-5, is DVKVTQSSRYLVKRTGEKVFLECVQDMDHENMFWYRQDPGLGLRLIYFSYDVKMKEKGDIPEGYSVSREKKERFSLILESASTNQTSMYLCASRSGQLSNQPQHFGDGTRLSIL.

V is TRBV2 and J is TRBJ2-2; the D is unclear. Germline loops: CDR1 SNHLY, CDR2 FYNNEI. V was trimmed by 7 bases and J by 6 bases, leaving 6 bases between them. The CDR3 is made up of 11 amino acids. The CDR3: CASNLSGELFF. For the CDR3, the DNA is TGTGCCAGCAATCTATCCGGGGAGCTGTTTTTT.

This clone was found once. V gene TRBV10-3 combines with J gene TRBJ1-6; maybe TRBD1 (5 bases). Germline CDR1 ENHRY, CDR2 SYGVKD. The CDR3 runs to 14 residues. V shed 0 bases and J shed 10 bases, with 10 bases lying between them. The CDR3 region is CAISESTVGSPLHF. The CDR3 DNA reads TGTGCCATCAGTGAGTCGACAGTAGGCTCACCCCTCCACTTT.

The chain has TRBV7-2 and TRBJ2-5; 11 bases line up with TRBD2. This CDR3 spans 16 amino acids. Per germline, CDR1 SGHTA and CDR2 FQGNSA. V was clipped by 3 bases and J by 5 bases; unmatched bases: 8. In DNA form, the CDR3 reads TGTGCCAGCAGCTTGGGTAGGACTAGCGGGCGCGAGACCCAGTACTTC. It codes for CASSLGRTSGRETQYF.

The V and J genes are TRBV27 and TRBJ1-2; D perhaps matches TRBD1 (6 bases). CDR1 and CDR2 from the germline V gene are MNHEY and SMNVEV (reference sequence). The length of the CDR3 is 14 residues. Trimming removed 5 bases from V and 4 bases from J, with 14 bases in between. CDR3 in DNA: TGTGCCAGCAGTCCTACCGGGACACCCTATGGCTACACCTTC. Translating it yields CASSPTGTPYGYTF.

The rearrangement uses TRBV5-6 and TRBJ1-1, with a possible D match to TRBD1 (5 bases). The V gene's germline CDR1 is SGHDT and CDR2 YYEEEE. The V end was cut by 4 bases, the J end by 3 bases, with 16 bases between. The CDR3 length is 15 residues. The CDR3 loop is CASSPLPDSHTEAFF. CDR3 bases: TGTGCCAGCAGCCCCTTACCCGACAGCCACACTGAAGCTTTCTTT.

The chain is built from TRBV2 and TRBJ2-7; D gene unclear. The CDR3 consists of 12 residues. V lost 7 bases to trimming and J lost 6 bases, with 13 bases between them. CDR1 SNHLY and CDR2 FYNNEI come from the germline V gene. Here the CDR3 DNA reads TGTGCCAGCAATCGACTCCCGGGCGAGCAGTACTTC. Translating gives CASNRLPGEQYF.

V gene TRBV2 combines with J gene TRBJ2-1; 8 nucleotides align to TRBD2. With 4 bases clipped from V and 3 bases from J, the junction kept 5 bases outside the gene matches. Germline V CDR1 and CDR2: SNHLY, FYNNEI. This CDR3 comprises 15 residues. The CDR3 sequence: CASSVYSGNYNEQFF. In DNA form, the CDR3 reads TGTGCCAGCAGTGTTTATAGCGGGAACTACAATGAGCAGTTCTTC.

CDR3 in amino acids: CASSYERSSGNTIYF. CDR3 bases: TGTGCCAGCAGTTACGAGAGATCCTCTGGAAACACCATATATTTT. The chain is built from TRBV6-6 and TRBJ1-3; D is ambiguous. CDR3 size: 15 residues. In germline, CDR1 is MNHNY, CDR2 SVGAGI (reference sequence). Trimming stripped 2 bases from V and 0 bases from J, with 8 bases between.

This chain connects TRBV5-4 to TRBJ1-6; D ambiguous. The ends were cut back, 4 bases at V and 6 bases at J, with 8 bases in the middle. This CDR3 spans 13 amino acids. Per the germline V gene, CDR1 is SGHNT and CDR2 is YYREEE (reference sequence). The CDR3 loop is CASSENFNSPLHF. CDR3 coding DNA: TGTGCCAGCAGCGAGAACTTTAATTCACCCCTCCACTTT.

The chain has TRBV24-1 and TRBJ2-3; 15 nucleotides agree with TRBD2. Germline CDR1 and CDR2: KGHDR and SFDVKD. The J segment lost 8 bases and the V segment lost 10 bases, leaving 9 bases of the junction unmatched. The CDR3 sequence is 15 residues long. The CDR3 coding sequence is TGTGCCACTTCCCGGACTAGCGGGAGGGGCGGTACGCAGTATTTT. Protein sequence: CATSRTSGRGGTQYF.